This TCR beta chain was recovered during a study of blood T cell repertoires in COVID-19. In the authors' workflow: The authors estimated nucleated cell counts from reference gene primer amplification. The table came from immunoSEQ multiplex PCR; TCRdb's copy has only in-frame clones and leaves some out. V and J calls plus clone size are reproduced from that table; the DNA served to infer D and trimming. Of about 14,000 clones detected, 70% to 90% appear once; the ten largest clones hold roughly 17%. The CDR3 consists of 14 residues. V was cut by 4 bases and J by 4 bases, with 12 bases left in between. Germline V gives CDR1 SGHRS, CDR2 YFSETQ.

The TCR originated in a human donor with active COVID-19. The donor label of this sample is uncertain. The chain uses TRBV5-1 and TRBJ1-5; D is unresolved. What was sequenced was peripheral blood. The CDR3 DNA sequence: TGCGCCAGCAGCATGGAGCCCGGGAATCAGCCCCAGCATTTT. Protein product: CASSMEPGNQPQHF.